This TCR beta chain was captured by sequencing in a study of CD8+CD57+ T cells in acquired aplastic anemia (dated by TCRdb to 2016 to 2019). About the study as a whole: A mean of roughly 2.9 ug of DNA, ranging from roughly 0.2 to 27.4 ug, was extracted from sorted CD4+ and CD8+ cells. CD8+CD57+ expansion was defined as frequency above the mean frequency observed in healthy subjects.

The research as a whole found: Roughly 31 CD8+ CDR3 sequences were shared between patients and controls but appeared highly expressed in patients and within their immunodominant clones. CD8+ Simpson's diversity did not differ significantly between patients and healthy controls (P=0.060).

TCR beta VDJ combination and CDR3 sequence profiling used genomic DNA as the template. An Illumina HiSeq 2000 was used for TCR repertoire sequencing. Per the source publication's procedure: TRBV/TRBJ rearrangement plots, CDR3 size and DJ length profiles, and Simpson's diversity index were used to evaluate the repertoires. The immunodominant clone was defined as the most abundant DNA sequence in deep sequencing data. CDR3 amino acid sequences were screened for sharing across subjects and compared with published repertoires and the VDJdb database. In TCRdb, the public reads were trimmed at Q25 with fastp and aligned with MiXCR, with productive beta chains retained. Identical CDR3 protein sequences are pooled into one entry, listed with their most common genes and DNA. These V and J calls derive from TCRdb rather than the authors' analysis. Present in this sample are hundreds of thousands of distinct CDR3 sequences, around 45% of which were seen just once. 7.8% of the sample lies in the top ten.

A remark on this clonotype: It has no known antigen specificity. Nothing much larger sits one base from this clone, and base qualities are not available.

Flow cytometry had shown CD8+CD57+ cell expansion in the patients selected for sequencing. Every patient had severe acquired aplastic anemia, diagnosed using the International Study of Aplastic Anemia and Agranulocytosis and Camitta criteria. No therapy had been received by the patients at the time of blood sampling. The study deep-sequenced TCR repertoires of sorted CD4+ and CD8+ blood T cells from severe aplastic anemia patients and healthy subjects. In the USA, patient enrollment took place under clinicaltrials.gov protocols 00001620, 01623167, 00001397, 00071045, 00081523 and 00961064. Ficoll-Paque density gradient centrifugation was used to isolate peripheral blood mononuclear cells. Before DNA extraction, CD4+ and CD8+ T cells were sorted with FACS or magnetic beads. The V and J ends are trimmed by 9 bases and 6 bases, leaving 15 bases between them. The CDR3, cysteine through phenylalanine, is 13 amino acids long. The read is trimmed to its CDR3 DNA, 39 bases read in frame from base 1. The germline V gene (reference sequence) gives CDR1 as SEHNR and CDR2 as FQNEAQ.

Sequencing input: sorted CD4+, CD8+, or CD8+CD57+ T cells (not recorded which) from PBMCs. The chain employs TRBV7-9 and TRBJ2-1, with a weak D call of TRBD1 (6 bases match). This TCR was sampled from a human donor with aplastic anemia. CDR3 protein: CASSLQGGNEQFF. The sequence in DNA is TGTGCCAGTAGCCTACAGGGTGGCAATGAGCAGTTCTTC.